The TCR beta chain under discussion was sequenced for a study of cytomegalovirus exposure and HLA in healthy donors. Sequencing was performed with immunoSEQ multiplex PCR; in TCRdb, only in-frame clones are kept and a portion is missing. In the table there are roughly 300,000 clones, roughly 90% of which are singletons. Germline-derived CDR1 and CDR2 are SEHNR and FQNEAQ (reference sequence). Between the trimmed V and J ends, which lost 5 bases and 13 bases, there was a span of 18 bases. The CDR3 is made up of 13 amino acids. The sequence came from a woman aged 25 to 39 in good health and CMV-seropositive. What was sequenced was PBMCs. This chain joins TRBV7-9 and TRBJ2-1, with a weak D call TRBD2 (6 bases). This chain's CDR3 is CASSPQLALAQFF. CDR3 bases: TGTGCCAGCAGCCCGCAACTAGCCCTGGCTCAGTTCTTC.